The clone carrying this T cell receptor (beta chain) was seen ten or more times. V dropped 11 bases and J dropped 4 bases, with 12 bases sitting between them. CDR1 SNHLY and CDR2 FYNNEI come from the germline V gene. The length of the CDR3 is 11 residues. It was RNA transcripts that yielded the amplified TCR beta CDR3 regions. The HTBI primer set served for first-round RT-PCR of the TCR CDR3. Each CDR3 protein gets one entry after TCRdb re-called the multiplex PCR reads with MiXCR. The sample yields about 560,000 distinct CDR3 sequences, 15% to 18% seen once. Using about 10 ml of fresh peripheral blood, PBMCs were prepared. This sample stems from a study of T cells in Graves' hyperthyroidism and ophthalmopathy.

The chain joins TRBV2 to TRBJ2-7; D gene uncertain. Sequencing was carried out using blood. The clonotype comes from a woman younger than 45 with Graves' hyperthyroidism. The CDR3 spells CARSKVYEQYF. The CDR3 DNA reads as TGTGCCCGGTCGAAAGTGTACGAGCAGTACTTC.